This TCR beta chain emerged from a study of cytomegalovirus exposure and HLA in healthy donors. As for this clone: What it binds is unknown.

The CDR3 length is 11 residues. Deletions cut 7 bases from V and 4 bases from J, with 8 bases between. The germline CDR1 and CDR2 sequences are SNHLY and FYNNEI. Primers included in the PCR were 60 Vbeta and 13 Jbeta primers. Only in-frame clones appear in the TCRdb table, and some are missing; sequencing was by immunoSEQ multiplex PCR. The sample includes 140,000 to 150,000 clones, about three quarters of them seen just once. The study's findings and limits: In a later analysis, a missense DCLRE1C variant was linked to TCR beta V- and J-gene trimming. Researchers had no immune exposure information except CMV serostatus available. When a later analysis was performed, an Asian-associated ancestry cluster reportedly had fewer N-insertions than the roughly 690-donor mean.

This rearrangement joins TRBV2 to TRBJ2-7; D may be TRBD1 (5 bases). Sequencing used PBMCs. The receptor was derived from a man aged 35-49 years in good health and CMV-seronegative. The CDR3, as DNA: TGTGCCAGCATACAGGAGTACGAGCAGTACTTC. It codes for CASIQEYEQYF.